The next 2 T cell receptor beta chains were all read from a single sample in a study of blood T cell repertoires in COVID-19. Clones were read by immunoSEQ multiplex PCR, and TCRdb kept only the in-frame ones, dropping some. The sample shows some 120,000 clones, 75% to 90% of them seen only once. Material for sequencing was peripheral blood. The receptor source for this set is a woman between 45 and 60 years old who had recovered from COVID-19.

V gene TRBV27 combines with J gene TRBJ1-5; D may be TRBD1 (5 bases). The V and J ends lost 2 bases and 0 bases respectively, with 14 bases between them. CDR3 length equals 17 residues. CDR1 and CDR2 from the germline V gene are MNHEY and SMNVEV (reference sequence). The CDR3 reads CASSLRSRANSNQPQHF. DNA for the CDR3: TGTGCCAGCAGTTTAAGGTCCAGGGCTAATAGCAATCAGCCCCAGCATTTT.

This sequence joins TRBV2 and TRBJ1-1; tentative D call: TRBD1 (6 bases). This CDR3 has 14 residues. Trimming cost V 7 bases and J 0 bases, with 12 bases left between them. From germline, CDR1 is SNHLY and CDR2 FYNNEI. DNA for the CDR3: TGTGCCAGCAAGCGGACAGCTTTGAACACTGAAGCTTTCTTT. It encodes CASKRTALNTEAFF.